Reported below is one TCR beta chain. The ends were cut back, 1 base at V and 5 bases at J, with 19 bases in the middle. The CDR3 sequence is 17 residues long. These data are taken from a study of shared clonotypes between healthy human individuals. Study-wide background: The cohort had a couple of women and three men, ages 18 to 49.

Here immunoSEQ multiplex PCR was the method, and the copy in TCRdb shows in-frame clones only, minus some. The sample lists 1.4 million to 1.5 million clones, around 97% occurring once. The chain uses TRBV5-3 and TRBJ1-5; D is uncertain. TRBV5-3 is known as an ORF, though its function is uncertain. The sequencing sample was made of naive CD4+ T cells sorted from blood. Subset described: CD45RA+ positively selected. This clonotype was obtained from a man under 40 in good health. In DNA form, the CDR3 reads TGTGCCAGAAGCTTGAACTTGCGTGACAAAGAAGATCAGCCCCAGCATTTT. Protein product: CARSLNLRDKEDQPQHF.